These 23 T cell receptor beta chains were all obtained from the same sample, sequenced in a study of blood T cell repertoires in COVID-19. Some clones are missing from TCRdb's copy, which holds only in-frame ones; the method was immunoSEQ multiplex PCR. The sample includes hundreds of thousands of clones, 92% of them seen just once. Sequencing used peripheral blood. The receptors come from a man aged 55 to 69 with COVID-19, enrolled during active disease.

In this sample, this clone turned up once. V gene TRBV5-1 combines with J gene TRBJ2-5; possibly TRBD2 for D (7 bases). This CDR3 has 15 amino acids. The ends were cut back, 4 bases at V and 1 base at J, with 14 bases in the middle. Germline-derived CDR1 and CDR2 are SGHRS and YFSETQ. CDR3 bases: TGCGCCAGCAGCCCCTCGGGGGGCGCCCAAGAGACCCAGTACTTC. It encodes CASSPSGGAQETQYF.

This clone was observed a single time. The rearrangement uses TRBV6-2 or TRBV6-3 and TRBJ1-5; 7 nucleotides match TRBD1. The CDR3 sequence is 18 residues long. Unmatched junction bases numbered 8, after V lost 0 bases and J lost 0 bases. Germline CDR1 reads MNHEY; CDR2 reads SVGEGT. The CDR3 nucleotides are TGTGCCAGCAGTTACTCTCCCGCAGGGGGGCATAGCAATCAGCCCCAGCATTTT. This translates into CASSYSPAGGHSNQPQHF.

This chain uses TRBV6-5 with TRBJ2-5; D gene ambiguous. Trimming pared 9 bases from V and 0 bases from J, leaving 11 bases between. The CDR3 runs 13 residues. Germline lookup yields CDR1 MNHEY and CDR2 SVGAGI. The DNA for the CDR3 is TGTGCCAGTACCCCAGCGTACCAAGAGACCCAGTACTTC. It codes for CASTPAYQETQYF.

This clone was seen a single time. The chain recombines TRBV10-3 with TRBJ1-2; possibly TRBD1 for D (5 bases). The CDR3 is 13 residues long. From germline, CDR1 is ENHRY and CDR2 SYGVKD. V was pared by 3 bases and J by 5 bases, with 10 bases between. In nucleotides, the CDR3 is TGTGCCATCAGTGATTCAGGGTTGTATGGCTACACCTTC. Encoded protein: CAISDSGLYGYTF.

The genes are TRBV5-1 and TRBJ1-2; 11 nucleotides line up with TRBD1. This CDR3 region has 16 residues. The V and J ends lost 4 bases and 2 bases, in that order; junction bases with no gene match: 7. Germline V lookup: CDR1 SGHRS, CDR2 YFSETQ. CDR3 sequence reads: CASSPHGQGANYGYTF. CDR3 DNA sequence: TGCGCCAGCAGCCCTCACGGACAGGGGGCAAACTATGGCTACACCTTC.

The chain links TRBV5-1 to TRBJ1-4; D is unresolved. V lost 5 bases, J lost 2 bases, and 10 bases lay in between. The CDR3 runs to 14 residues. Germline CDR1 is SGHRS and CDR2 is YFSETQ. DNA for the CDR3: TGCGCCAGCAGTCTTCTCTCGACTAATGAAAAACTGTTTTTT. Protein sequence: CASSLLSTNEKLFF.

This chain uses TRBV18 with TRBJ1-4; 7 bases agree with TRBD1. The CDR3 length is 15 residues. V lost 6 bases, J lost 3 bases, and 7 bases stayed unmatched. Per germline, CDR1 KGHSH and CDR2 LQKENI. The DNA for the CDR3 is TGTGCCAGCTCGAAGGGACAGACTTCTAATGAAAAACTGTTTTTT. As protein: CASSKGQTSNEKLFF.

In regard to this clone: Mismatch with germline at one junction end may stem from a read error. The V and J genes are TRBV14 and TRBJ2-7; 15 bases fit TRBD2. CDR1 and CDR2 from the germline V gene are SGHDN and FVKESK. The CDR3 consists of 14 residues. The CDR3 coding sequence is TGTGCCAGCAGCCTCAGTGGGACTAGCGGGAGGACGCACTTC. As protein: CASSLSGTSGRTHF. The full variable domain, with the rest looked up from reference TRBV14 and TRBJ2-7, is EAGVTQFPSHSVIEKGQTVTLRCDPISGHDNLYWYRRVMGKEIKFLLHFVKESKQDESGMPNNRFLAERTGGTYSTLKVQPAELEDSGVYFCASSLSGTSGRTHFGPGTRLTVT.

The rearrangement uses TRBV14 and TRBJ1-2; 8 nucleotides line up with TRBD1. CDR1 and CDR2 (germline): SGHDN, FVKESK. This CDR3 is built from 15 residues. With 4 bases clipped from V and 2 bases from J, the junction kept 6 bases outside the gene matches. The CDR3 sequence is CASSPRTGSNYGYTF. Written as DNA, the CDR3 is TGTGCCAGCAGCCCCAGGACAGGGAGCAACTATGGCTACACCTTC.

This clone has only one observation. The chain joins TRBV5-1 to TRBJ2-1, with TRBD2 identical over 14 bases. Germline V lookup: CDR1 SGHRS, CDR2 YFSETQ. CDR3 length: 15 amino acids. V shed 4 bases and J 7 bases; nucleotides not matched to a gene: 4. CDR3 DNA sequence: TGCGCCAGCAGCCCAAGACTAGCGGGGGGGAATGAGCAGTTCTTC. It is translated as CASSPRLAGGNEQFF.

The chain carries TRBV18 and TRBJ1-1; D gene unclear. Germline V lookup: CDR1 KGHSH, CDR2 LQKENI. This CDR3 spans 14 amino acids. V lost 3 bases, J lost 7 bases, and 15 bases lay in between. The CDR3 reads CASSPDAGFGEAFF. The CDR3 coding sequence is TGTGCCAGCTCACCTGACGCGGGTTTTGGTGAAGCTTTCTTT.

The gene calls are TRBV18 and TRBJ1-1; maybe TRBD1 (6 bases). The germline V and J ends were trimmed by 4 bases and 0 bases, with 15 bases remaining between them. This CDR3 region has 16 residues. From germline, CDR1 is KGHSH and CDR2 LQKENI. The CDR3 here is CASSLLQGQLNTEAFF. CDR3 sequence (DNA): TGTGCCAGCTCACTTTTACAGGGCCAACTGAACACTGAAGCTTTCTTT.

The chain uses TRBV28 and TRBJ1-2; perhaps TRBD1 as D (5 bases). V was shortened by 8 bases and J by 6 bases, with 16 bases between the two germline ends. The CDR3 extends over 13 amino acids. The germline CDR1 and CDR2 sequences are MDHEN and SYDVKM. CDR3 region: CASVPSGPDGYTF. The CDR3 DNA sequence: TGTGCCAGCGTACCCTCAGGGCCAGATGGCTACACCTTC.

This chain joins TRBV10-3 and TRBJ1-6, with 9 bases fitting TRBD1. The CDR3 is made up of 16 amino acids. Germline V CDR1 and CDR2: ENHRY, SYGVKD. V trimming: 6 bases; J trimming: 9 bases; junction bases outside the gene matches: 12. CDR3 bases: TGTGCCATCAGCGCCGGGGGACAGGGAGTCTCTTCACCCCTCCACTTT. It codes for CAISAGGQGVSSPLHF.

The J gene is TRBJ2-6, the V gene TRBV7-2; 7 bases map to TRBD1. Per the germline V gene, CDR1 is SGHTA and CDR2 is FQGNSA. This CDR3 has 18 amino acids. V dropped 6 bases and J dropped 0; count of bases not matched to a gene: 11. This CDR3 is CASSRQGMLNSGANVLTF. The CDR3 coding sequence is TGTGCCAGCAGTAGACAGGGCATGCTAAACTCTGGGGCCAACGTCCTGACTTTC.

The CDR3: CASSPPGGITEAFF. The CDR3 DNA reads as TGTGCCAGCAGCCCCCCAGGGGGGATCACTGAAGCTTTCTTT. V and J are TRBV27 and TRBJ1-1; 7 bases line up with TRBD1. The germline CDR1 and CDR2 sequences are MNHEY and SMNVEV (reference sequence). V lost 6 bases to trimming and J lost 4 bases; unmatched junction nucleotides: 8. The CDR3 is 14 amino acids.

The rearrangement uses TRBV4-2 and TRBJ1-4; a possible D gene is TRBD1 (6 bases). With 5 bases removed from V and 7 bases from J, the gap between germline ends came to 20 bases. Germline lookup yields CDR1 LGHNA and CDR2 YNFKEQ. The CDR3 contains 16 residues. The CDR3 loop reads CASSSSLGGASEKLFF. In DNA, the CDR3 is TGTGCCAGCAGCTCCAGTCTTGGGGGCGCGAGTGAAAAACTGTTTTTT.

The rearrangement uses TRBV19 and TRBJ1-1; TRBD1 might be the D (5 bases). This CDR3 has 13 amino acids. Germline V gene sequence: CDR1 LNHDA, CDR2 SQIVND (reference sequence). V lost 7 bases, J lost 7 bases, and 16 bases lay in between. The CDR3 nucleotides are TGTGCCAGTAATTGGAGGGGAAACCGTGAAGCTTTCTTT. It codes for CASNWRGNREAFF.

V and J are TRBV2 and TRBJ2-5; 16 nucleotides line up with TRBD2. The CDR3 contains 18 residues. J gave up 1 base and V 6 bases, and 8 bases lay outside the gene matches. The germline gives CDR1 SNHLY, CDR2 FYNNEI. The CDR3 DNA is TGTGCCAGCAGCCTCAGAGGGACTAGCGGGAGGGGCCAAGAGACCCAGTACTTC. Amino acids: CASSLRGTSGRGQETQYF.

The chain uses TRBV4-2 and TRBJ2-3, with TRBD2 matching 13 bases. Germline V gives CDR1 LGHNA, CDR2 YNFKEQ. Losses at the gene ends were 1 base for V and 0 bases for J; bases not matched to a gene: 10. The CDR3 has 20 amino acids. CDR3 sequence: CASSQAHSGTSGISTDTQYF. The CDR3 DNA reads TGTGCCAGCAGCCAAGCCCACTCAGGGACTAGCGGGATTAGCACAGATACGCAGTATTTT.

This chain links TRBV19 with TRBJ2-1, with D possibly matching TRBD1 (6 bases). The CDR3 is 14 residues long. CDR1 LNHDA and CDR2 SQIVND come from the germline V gene (reference sequence). V was pared by 4 bases and J by 5 bases, with 12 bases between. The CDR3 DNA is TGTGCCAGTAGTACGATGGGGGCCGACAATGAGCAGTTCTTC. This translates into CASSTMGADNEQFF.

The CDR3 loop reads CASSQGTGGAYEQYF. Written as DNA, the CDR3 is TGTGCCAGCAGCCAAGGGACAGGGGGCGCGTACGAGCAGTACTTC. The genes are TRBV3-1 (or the pseudogene TRBV3-2) and TRBJ2-7, with TRBD1 matching 11 bases. J gave up 4 bases and V 1 base, and 3 bases lay outside the gene matches. Germline-derived CDR1 and CDR2 are LGHDT and YNNKEL (reference sequence). The CDR3 is 15 amino acids.

The chain has TRBV5-5 and TRBJ1-2; perhaps TRBD1 as D (6 bases). This CDR3 contains 14 residues. Trimming left V 1 base short and J 5 bases short, with 12 bases between. The V gene's germline CDR1 is SGHKS and CDR2 YYEKEE (reference sequence). The CDR3 bases are TGTGCCAGCAGCTTGAGTACGACAGGTTATGGCTACACCTTC. It yields the protein CASSLSTTGYGYTF.